The clone carrying this T cell receptor (beta chain) was found once. The data originate from a study of blood T cells in healthy people across ages. The CDR3 spans 14 residues. Germline assignment: CDR1 MNHEY and CDR2 SVGAGI. Germline trimming cut 6 bases from V and 5 bases from J; bases unmatched to any gene: 6. Combining a sample-barcoded 5' primer with a J-beta primer mix, a second PCR ran for roughly 6 to 12 cycles. TCRdb redid the calling of the 5' RACE reads with MiXCR, one entry per CDR3 protein. The sample lists 1.5 million to 2 million distinct CDR3 sequences; around 36% were seen once. The sample taken for sequencing was blood. The receptor comes from a woman in her 30s in good health. This sequence joins TRBV6-5 and TRBJ2-2; 7 bases match TRBD2. The CDR3 nucleotides read TGTGCCAGCAGCCCCTGGCGGGGGACCGGGGAGCTGTTTTTT. Translated, it gives CASSPWRGTGELFF.